The 13 T cell receptor beta chains reported below all come from one sample, sequenced in a study of blood T cell repertoires in COVID-19 (dated by TCRdb to the early 2020s). The library was produced with the immunoSEQ multiplex PCR assay. In TCRdb, the immuneACCESS table is reduced to in-frame sequences with V and J assigned. These tables do not hold every clone; where another copy was compared, an unresolved V gene accounts for under half, and the others remain unexplained. The sample data list approximately 46,000 clones, and 89% of these were observed just once. The ten largest make up 15% to 19% of the sample. The sequencing input was peripheral blood. The receptors were sampled from a man aged 70-80 years with active COVID-19.

The chain recombines TRBV4-1 with TRBJ1-4; D is perhaps TRBD1 (5 bases). Trimming left V 3 bases short and J 5 bases short, with 13 bases between. Germline V CDR1 and CDR2: MGHRA, YSYEKL. The CDR3 covers 15 residues. The CDR3, as DNA: TGCGCCAGCAGCCAGACCGACAGCCTAAATGAAAAACTGTTTTTT. Translated: CASSQTDSLNEKLFF.

The gene calls are TRBV14 and TRBJ1-2; a weak D match, TRBD1 (5 bases). V was pared by 1 base and J by 4 bases, with 10 bases between. CDR3 size: 14 residues. From germline, CDR1 is SGHDN and CDR2 FVKESK. CDR3 bases: TGTGCCAGCAGCCAAGTGACAGCCACCTATGGCTACACCTTC. This gives the protein CASSQVTATYGYTF. The full variable domain, rest sourced from reference TRBV14 and TRBJ1-2, is EAGVTQFPSHSVIEKGQTVTLRCDPISGHDNLYWYRRVMGKEIKFLLHFVKESKQDESGMPNNRFLAERTGGTYSTLKVQPAELEDSGVYFCASSQVTATYGYTFGSGTRLTVV.

The chain joins TRBV6-6 to TRBJ2-5, with 7 positions matching TRBD1. CDR1 and CDR2 (germline): MNHNY, SVGAGI (reference sequence). The length of the CDR3 is 16 residues. V lost 0 bases and J lost 6; bases outside the gene matches: 10. CDR3 bases: TGTGCCAGCAGTTACTCGGGACAGCCCACCGCGCAGACCCAGTACTTC. It specifies CASSYSGQPTAQTQYF.

This sequence joins TRBV7-8 and TRBJ2-1; TRBD2 matches at 8 bases. The CDR3 spans 16 residues. V was pared by 0 bases and J by 7 bases, with 8 bases of the junction left unmatched. Germline values: CDR1 SGHVS, CDR2 FQNEAQ. In DNA form, the CDR3 reads TGTGCCAGCAGCTTAGCGTACGCGGGGGGCATGAATGAGCAGTTCTTC. Amino acids: CASSLAYAGGMNEQFF.

The chain uses TRBV6-6 and TRBJ2-1; the D gene is possibly TRBD1 (5 bases). The CDR3 covers 12 residues. V was clipped by 5 bases and J by 9 bases, with 11 bases between them. Germline CDR1 reads MNHNY; CDR2 reads SVGAGI (reference sequence). CDR3 in DNA: TGTGCCAGCAGTCCCGGTCAGGGTGAGCAGTTCTTC. Translating gives CASSPGQGEQFF.

The chain recombines TRBV2 with TRBJ2-7; 7 bases are shared with TRBD1. Germline CDR1 and CDR2: SNHLY and FYNNEI. The CDR3 is 14 amino acids. After removal of 5 bases from V and 0 bases from J, the junction contained 4 bases not matched to a gene. The CDR3 coding sequence is TGTGCCAGCAGTTTGGACAGGAGCTCCTACGAGCAGTACTTC. It specifies CASSLDRSSYEQYF.

The rearrangement links TRBV5-1 to TRBJ1-3; D is undetermined. CDR1 is SGHRS, CDR2 YFSETQ, per germline. The length of the CDR3 is 14 residues. V was trimmed by 4 bases and J by 3 bases, leaving 11 bases between them. The CDR3 spells CASSANSNGNTIYF. CDR3 DNA sequence: TGCGCCAGCAGCGCAAACTCGAATGGAAACACCATATATTTT.

The J gene is TRBJ1-1, the V gene TRBV27; weak D call: TRBD1 (5 bases). The germline gives CDR1 MNHEY, CDR2 SMNVEV (reference sequence). There are 14 residues in the CDR3. Trimming left V 3 bases short and J 10 bases short, with 18 bases between. The CDR3 sequence is CASSFVQGYHGAFF. CDR3 nucleotides: TGTGCCAGCAGTTTTGTCCAGGGCTACCATGGAGCTTTCTTT.

The rearrangement joins TRBV5-6 to TRBJ2-1; 10 bases agree with TRBD2. The CDR3 spans 18 residues. The ends lost 1 base at V and 1 base at J; junction bases unmatched: 8. Germline CDR1 and CDR2: SGHDT and YYEEEE. CDR3 sequence: CASSLYPSSGGSYNEQFF. CDR3 nucleotides: TGTGCCAGCAGCTTGTACCCCTCTAGCGGGGGTTCCTACAATGAGCAGTTCTTC.

The V call is TRBV7-8, the J call TRBJ2-2; 7 bases match TRBD2. Trimming took 1 base from V and 6 from J; bases not matched to a gene: 8. CDR1 and CDR2 from the germline V gene are SGHVS and FQNEAQ. This CDR3 contains 16 residues. As DNA, the CDR3 is TGTGCCAGCAGCTTAGACCAGGGCGGGAGCGCCGGGGAGCTGTTTTTT. Translation gives CASSLDQGGSAGELFF.

The chain recombines TRBV5-5 with TRBJ2-2; unclear D gene. Germline lookup yields CDR1 SGHKS and CDR2 YYEKEE (reference sequence). V lost 1 base, J lost 3 bases, and 4 bases lay in between. There are 13 residues in the CDR3. CDR3 amino acids: CASSLRYTGELFF. CDR3 nucleotide sequence: TGTGCCAGCAGCTTGCGGTACACCGGGGAGCTGTTTTTT.

The chain is built from TRBV5-8 and TRBJ2-1; no clear D gene. This CDR3 is built from 15 residues. CDR1 is SGHTS and CDR2 is YDEGEE in the germline V gene. Trimming shortened V by 0 bases and J by 1 base, and 8 bases separated the two germline ends. CDR3 protein: CASSLGTLSYNEQFF. The CDR3 DNA reads TGTGCCAGCAGCTTGGGCACTTTATCCTACAATGAGCAGTTCTTC. The variable domain in full, completed from reference TRBV5-8 and TRBJ2-1, reads EAGVTQSPTHLIKTRGQQATLRCSPISGHTSVYWYQQALGLGLQFLLWYDEGEERNRGNFPPRFSGRQFPNYSSELNVNALELEDSALYLCASSLGTLSYNEQFFGPGTRLTVL.

The chain employs TRBV25-1 and TRBJ2-2; possible D gene TRBD1, 5 bases. The CDR3 has 13 residues. Germline V gene lookup returns CDR1 MGHDK and CDR2 SYGVNS. Trimming left V 6 bases short and J 5 bases short, with 10 bases between. The CDR3 region is CASRWQGTGELFF. The CDR3 DNA is TGTGCCAGCAGGTGGCAGGGTACCGGGGAGCTGTTTTTT.